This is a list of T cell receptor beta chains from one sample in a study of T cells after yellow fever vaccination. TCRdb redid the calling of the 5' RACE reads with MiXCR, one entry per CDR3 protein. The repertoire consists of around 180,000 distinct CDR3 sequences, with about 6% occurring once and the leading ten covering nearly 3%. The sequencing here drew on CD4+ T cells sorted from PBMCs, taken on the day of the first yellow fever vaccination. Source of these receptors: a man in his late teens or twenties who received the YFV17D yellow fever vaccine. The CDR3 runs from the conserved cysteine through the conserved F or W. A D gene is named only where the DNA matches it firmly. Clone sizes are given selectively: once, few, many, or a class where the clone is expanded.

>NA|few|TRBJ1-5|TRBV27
CASSFWGQPQHF
TGTGCCAGCAGTTTTTGGGGTCAGCCCCAGCATTTT
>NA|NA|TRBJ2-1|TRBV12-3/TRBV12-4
CASSLASVGNNEQFF
TGTGCCAGCAGTTTAGCCAGCGTGGGTAACAATGAGCAGTTCTTC
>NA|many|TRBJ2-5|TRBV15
CATSSPRETQYF
TGTGCCACCAGCAGCCCCAGGGAGACCCAGTACTTC
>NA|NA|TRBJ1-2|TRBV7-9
CASSLGGRYGYTF
TGTGCCAGCAGCTTGGGGGGGAGGTATGGCTACACCTTC
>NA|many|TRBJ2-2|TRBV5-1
CASSLRAGNTGELFF
TGCGCCAGCAGCTTGAGGGCGGGGAACACCGGGGAGCTGTTTTTT
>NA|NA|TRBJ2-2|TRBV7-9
CASSLAILVGYTGELFF
TGTGCCAGCAGCTTAGCGATTCTTGTAGGTTACACCGGGGAGCTGTTTTTT
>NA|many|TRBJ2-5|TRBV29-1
CSVTRDQETQYF
TGCAGCGTTACGAGGGACCAAGAGACCCAGTACTTC
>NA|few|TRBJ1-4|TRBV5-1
CASSPVGATTNEKLFF
TGCGCCAGCAGCCCGGTGGGGGCTACAACTAATGAAAAACTGTTTTTT
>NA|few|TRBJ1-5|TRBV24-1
CATSDLAGQPQHF
TGTGCCACCAGTGATTTGGCGGGACAGCCCCAGCATTTT
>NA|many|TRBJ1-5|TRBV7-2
CASSPWGQPQHF
TGTGCCAGCAGCCCCTGGGGTCAGCCCCAGCATTTT
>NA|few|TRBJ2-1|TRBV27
CASKSGRPYNEQFF
TGTGCCAGCAAGTCAGGCCGGCCCTACAATGAGCAGTTCTTC
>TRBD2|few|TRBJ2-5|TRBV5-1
CASSLSGAVQETQYF
TGCGCCAGCAGCTTAAGCGGGGCTGTCCAAGAGACCCAGTACTTC
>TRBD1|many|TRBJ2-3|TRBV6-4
CASSDGTGADTQYF
TGTGCCAGCAGTGACGGGACAGGGGCAGATACGCAGTATTTT
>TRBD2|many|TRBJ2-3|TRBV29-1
CSAERGSDTQYF
TGCAGCGCCGAGCGGGGCTCAGATACGCAGTATTTT
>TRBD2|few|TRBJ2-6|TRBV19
CASSKSSGGLPGANVLTF
TGTGCCAGTAGTAAATCTAGCGGGGGACTCCCCGGGGCCAACGTCCTGACTTTC
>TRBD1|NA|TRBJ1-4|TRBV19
CASSQLQGEKLFF
TGTGCCAGTAGCCAACTACAGGGGGAAAAACTGTTTTTT
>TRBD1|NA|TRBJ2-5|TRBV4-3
CASSQVDRKETQYF
TGCGCCAGCAGCCAAGTGGACAGGAAAGAGACCCAGTACTTC
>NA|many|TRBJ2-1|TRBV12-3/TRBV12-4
CASSFQGNVEQFF
TGTGCCAGCAGTTTCCAGGGAAACGTTGAGCAGTTCTTC
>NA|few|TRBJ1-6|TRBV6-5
CASSQSDRYNSPLHF
TGTGCCAGCAGTCAATCGGACCGCTATAATTCACCCCTCCACTTT
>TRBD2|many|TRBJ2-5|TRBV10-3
CAISDELAGGIQYF
TGTGCCATCAGTGACGAACTAGCGGGGGGTATCCAGTACTTC
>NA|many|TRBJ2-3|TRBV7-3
CASSSATQDTQYF
TGTGCCAGCAGCTCCGCGACGCAAGATACGCAGTATTTT
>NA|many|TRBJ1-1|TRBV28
CASRAGLRNTEAFF
TGTGCCAGCAGGGCGGGACTGCGGAACACTGAAGCTTTCTTT
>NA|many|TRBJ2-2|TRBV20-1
CSARDNSYTGELFF
TGCAGTGCTAGAGATAACAGCTACACCGGGGAGCTGTTTTTT
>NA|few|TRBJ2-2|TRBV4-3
CASSHGRADVGELFF
TGCGCCAGCAGCCACGGGCGGGCGGATGTCGGGGAGCTGTTTTTT
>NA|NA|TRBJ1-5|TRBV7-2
CASSYSGGGDQPQHF
TGTGCCAGCAGCTATTCGGGGGGGGGAGATCAGCCCCAGCATTTT
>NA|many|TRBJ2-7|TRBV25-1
CASSEGKNEQYF
TGTGCCAGCAGTGAAGGGAAAAACGAGCAGTACTTC
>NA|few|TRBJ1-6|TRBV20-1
CSARFIAGGNSPLHF
TGCAGTGCTAGATTTATCGCGGGCGGGAATTCACCCCTCCACTTT
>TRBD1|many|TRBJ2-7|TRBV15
CATSGQGLSSYEQYF
TGTGCCACCAGCGGACAGGGACTTAGCTCCTACGAGCAGTACTTC
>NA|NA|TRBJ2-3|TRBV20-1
CSAPGGSTDTQYF
TGCAGTGCTCCCGGGGGTAGCACAGATACGCAGTATTTT
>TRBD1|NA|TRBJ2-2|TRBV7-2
CASSFDRVGTGELFF
TGTGCCAGCAGCTTCGACAGGGTCGGTACCGGGGAGCTGTTTTTT
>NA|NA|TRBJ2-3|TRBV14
CASSQERGPTQYF
TGTGCCAGCAGCCAAGAGCGAGGGCCGACGCAGTATTTT
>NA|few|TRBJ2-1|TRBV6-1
CASSDQGTYNEQFF
TGTGCCAGCAGTGACCAGGGGACCTACAATGAGCAGTTCTTC
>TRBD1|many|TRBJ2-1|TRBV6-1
CASSPRGTGHREQFF
TGTGCCAGCAGCCCACGCGGGACAGGGCATCGTGAGCAGTTCTTC
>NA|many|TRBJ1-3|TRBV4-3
CASSQDRRTDGNTIYF
TGCGCCAGCAGCCAAGATCGGAGGACAGATGGAAACACCATATATTTT
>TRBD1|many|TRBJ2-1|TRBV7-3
CASSLRVRDRGQGSHEQFF
TGTGCCAGCAGCTTAAGGGTCAGAGACAGGGGGCAAGGGAGCCATGAGCAGTTCTTC
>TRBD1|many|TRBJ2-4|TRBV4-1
CASSQGRQGLAKNIQYF
TGCGCCAGCAGCCAGGGGAGACAGGGGCTGGCCAAAAACATTCAGTACTTC
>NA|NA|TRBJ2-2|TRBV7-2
CASSQETGELFF
TGTGCCAGCAGCCAAGAGACCGGGGAGCTGTTTTTT
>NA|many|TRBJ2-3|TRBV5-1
CASSSSSTDTQYF
TGCGCCAGCAGCTCGAGTTCCACAGATACGCAGTATTTT
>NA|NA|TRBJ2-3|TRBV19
CASSMGRVADTQYF
TGTGCCAGTAGTATGGGCAGGGTAGCAGATACGCAGTATTTT
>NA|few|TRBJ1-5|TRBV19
CASSISGRRLMPQHF
TGTGCCAGTAGTATATCAGGCAGGAGGCTGATGCCCCAGCATTTT
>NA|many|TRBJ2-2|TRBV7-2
CASSLSRALNTGELFF
TGTGCCAGCAGCTTATCTAGGGCCCTGAACACCGGGGAGCTGTTTTTT
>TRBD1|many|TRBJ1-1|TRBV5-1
CASNSGTGTVEAFF
TGCGCCAGCAATTCCGGGACAGGAACCGTTGAAGCTTTCTTT
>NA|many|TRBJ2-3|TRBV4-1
CASSQAGTLDTQYF
TGCGCCAGCAGCCAAGCTGGGACACTCGATACGCAGTATTTT
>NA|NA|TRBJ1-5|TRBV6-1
CASSPIVTNQPQHF
TGTGCCAGCAGCCCCATTGTTACCAATCAGCCCCAGCATTTT
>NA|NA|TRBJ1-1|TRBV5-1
CASSLGRDSSLNTEAFF
TGCGCCAGCAGCTTGGGCAGGGACTCCTCACTGAACACTGAAGCTTTCTTT
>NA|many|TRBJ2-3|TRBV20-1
CSARVPPDTQYF
TGCAGTGCTAGAGTTCCCCCAGATACGCAGTATTTT
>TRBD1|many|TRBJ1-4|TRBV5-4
CASSLGGTGREKLFF
TGTGCCAGCAGCCTGGGGGGGACAGGGCGCGAAAAACTGTTTTTT
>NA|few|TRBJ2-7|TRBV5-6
CASSLQLRFSSYEQYF
TGTGCCAGCAGCCTACAGCTTAGGTTCAGCTCCTACGAGCAGTACTTC
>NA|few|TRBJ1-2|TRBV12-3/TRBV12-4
CASSPEQGSPYGYTF
TGTGCCAGCAGTCCCGAACAGGGAAGTCCCTATGGCTACACCTTC
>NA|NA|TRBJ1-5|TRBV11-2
CASSLESGVGNQPQHF
TGTGCCAGCAGCTTAGAATCCGGGGTTGGCAATCAGCCCCAGCATTTT
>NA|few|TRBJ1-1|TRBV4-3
CASSQVYSQDHQAFF
TGCGCCAGCAGCCAAGTATATTCCCAGGATCACCAAGCTTTCTTT
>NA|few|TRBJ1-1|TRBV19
CASSIGINRGTEAFF
TGTGCCAGTAGTATCGGCATTAACCGGGGAACTGAAGCTTTCTTT
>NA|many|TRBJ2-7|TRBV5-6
CASSLDYQYEQYF
TGTGCCAGCAGCTTGGATTATCAATACGAGCAGTACTTC
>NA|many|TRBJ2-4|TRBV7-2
CASSGQGGAKNIQYF
TGTGCCAGCAGCGGCCAAGGGGGAGCCAAAAACATTCAGTACTTC
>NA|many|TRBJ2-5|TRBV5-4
CASSGPQGPQETQYF
TGTGCCAGCAGCGGCCCACAGGGCCCCCAAGAGACCCAGTACTTC
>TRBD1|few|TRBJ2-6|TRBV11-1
CASRSGTGGSGANVLTF
TGTGCCAGCAGGTCCGGGACAGGGGGCTCTGGGGCCAACGTCCTGACTTTC
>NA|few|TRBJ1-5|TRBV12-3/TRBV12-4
CASSLNPNNNQPQHF
TGTGCCAGCAGTTTAAACCCGAACAACAATCAGCCCCAGCATTTT